Following are 25 T cell receptor beta chains from one sample sequenced in a study of response to subunit inactivated influenza vaccine. One entry per CDR3 protein results from TCRdb running MiXCR on the RT-PCR reads. The sample includes roughly 710,000 distinct CDR3 sequences, about 15% of them seen just once. Specimen: PBMCs from blood, collected around two weeks before vaccination. These receptors were collected from a man between 45 and 60 years old who received an inactivated influenza vaccine.

In its sample, this clonotype was seen a few times. As DNA, the CDR3 is TGTGCCAGCAGTCCCCCGGGACAGCCGACCTTC. Translating it yields CASSPPGQPTF. The chain couples TRBV6-6 to TRBJ1-2; 7 nucleotides align to TRBD1. V trimming: 5 bases; J trimming: 14 bases; junction bases outside the gene matches: 8. CDR1 is MNHNY, CDR2 SVGAGI, per germline (reference sequence). The CDR3 sequence is 11 residues long.

This clonotype appeared many times. The rearrangement joins TRBV11-1 to TRBJ2-2, with 7 positions matching TRBD1. The CDR3 covers 14 residues. Germline-derived CDR1 and CDR2 are SGHAT and FQDESV (reference sequence). Germline trimming cut 4 bases from V and 4 bases from J; bases unmatched to any gene: 3. CDR3 amino acids: CASSSQGFTGELFF. CDR3 nucleotides: TGTGCCAGCAGCTCACAGGGGTTCACCGGGGAGCTGTTTTTT.

This clonotype was observed a few times. This chain uses TRBV15 with TRBJ2-3; no definite D call. This CDR3 is built from 13 residues. Germline V CDR1 and CDR2: LNHNV, YYDKDF (reference sequence). V was clipped by 0 bases and J by 3 bases, with 4 bases between them. The CDR3 DNA reads TGTGCCACCAGCAGAGATAGGACAGATACGCAGTATTTT. It codes for CATSRDRTDTQYF.

The rearrangement joins TRBV5-1 to TRBJ2-5; the match to TRBD2 covers 9 bases. The J segment lost 0 bases and the V segment lost 1 base, leaving 7 bases of the junction unmatched. The CDR3 spans 17 residues. Germline CDR1 is SGHRS and CDR2 is YFSETQ. CDR3 in amino acids: CASSLTPSGTYQETQYF. The CDR3 nucleotides read TGCGCCAGCAGCTTGACCCCTAGCGGGACGTACCAAGAGACCCAGTACTTC.

This clonotype came up a few times. The chain couples TRBV11-2 to TRBJ2-2; D is perhaps TRBD2 (5 bases). Germline loops: CDR1 SGHAT, CDR2 FQNNGV. CDR3 length: 15 amino acids. Between the trimmed V and J ends, which lost 1 base and 4 bases, there was a span of 10 bases. In DNA, the CDR3 is TGTGCCAGCAGCTTAGCGACGGGGTTCACCGGGGAGCTGTTTTTT. Amino acid sequence: CASSLATGFTGELFF.

The chain links TRBV10-3 to TRBJ2-7; the D is unclear. Trimming took 8 bases from V and 4 from J, leaving 9 bases between them. CDR1 and CDR2 from the germline V gene are ENHRY and SYGVKD. This CDR3 has 11 residues. CDR3 sequence: CAIGSTYEQYF. DNA of the CDR3: TGTGCCATCGGGTCTACATACGAGCAGTACTTC.

The rearrangement links TRBV6-5 to TRBJ1-4, with TRBD1 as a possible D gene (5 bases). This CDR3 region has 14 residues. V was clipped by 4 bases and J by 15 bases, with 21 bases between them. From germline, CDR1 is MNHEY and CDR2 SVGAGI. The CDR3 nucleotides read TGTGCCAGCAGTTTAACAAGTTTGGGGGTCCCCTTGTTTTTT. It codes for CASSLTSLGVPLFF.

The chain joins TRBV11-2 to TRBJ2-5, with a tentative D call TRBD1 (6 bases). V was trimmed by 5 bases and J by 1 base, leaving 17 bases between them. CDR1 SGHAT and CDR2 FQNNGV come from the germline V gene. The CDR3 is 16 amino acids. As DNA, the CDR3 is TGTGCCAGCAGCCAGACCGGACAGTCTCCCCAAGAGACCCAGTACTTC. Amino acids: CASSQTGQSPQETQYF.

Regarding this clonotype: An end of the junction differs from the germline gene, which may be a read error. This chain uses TRBV7-2 with TRBJ2-1, with a possible D match to TRBD2 (5 bases). The CDR3 spans 13 residues. Germline CDR1 SGHTA, CDR2 FQGNSA. This CDR3 reads CASSTPSYYEQFF. CDR3 nucleotides: TGTGCCAGCAGCACCCCTAGCTACTATGAGCAGTTCTTC.

The V and J genes are TRBV4-3 and TRBJ2-3; D perhaps matches TRBD2 (6 bases). The germline V and J ends were trimmed by 4 bases and 1 base, with 15 bases remaining between them. The CDR3 sequence is 16 residues long. Germline-derived CDR1 and CDR2 are LGHNA and YSLEER. CDR3 in amino acids: CASSPRTGAGTDTQYF. Written as DNA, the CDR3 is TGCGCCAGCAGCCCCAGGACGGGAGCTGGCACAGATACGCAGTATTTT.

The V gene is TRBV3-1, the J gene TRBJ1-4; a weak D match, TRBD1 (6 bases). Germline CDR1 is LGHDT and CDR2 is YNNKEL (reference sequence). The CDR3 contains 14 residues. The V gene lost 3 bases and the J gene lost 8 bases, with 13 bases spanning the gap. The CDR3 loop is CASSQGANREKLFF. The DNA of the CDR3 is TGTGCCAGCAGCCAGGGGGCGAACAGGGAAAAACTGTTTTTT. Full variable domain (missing parts from reference TRBV3-1 and TRBJ1-4): DTAVSQTPKYLVTQMGNDKSIKCEQNLGHDTMYWYKQDSKKFLKIMFSYNNKELIINETVPNRFSPKSPDKAHLNLHINSLELGDSAVYFCASSQGANREKLFFGSGTQLSVL.

This clonotype was seen a few times. This chain links TRBV12-3 or TRBV12-4 with TRBJ2-1, with D tentatively TRBD1 or TRBD2 (5 bases each). Trimming took 7 bases from V and 15 from J, leaving 16 bases between them. The CDR3 consists of 11 residues. The CDR3 is CASTGAYIPFF. The CDR3 DNA follows: TGTGCCAGCACCGGGGCTTATATTCCGTTCTTC.

The chain combines TRBV25-1 with TRBJ2-7; D might be TRBD1 or TRBD2, each matching 5 bases. Per germline, CDR1 MGHDK and CDR2 SYGVNS. This CDR3 region has 16 residues. The V gene lost 0 bases and the J gene lost 0 bases, with 12 bases spanning the gap. CDR3 sequence: CASSEYSSGGSYEQYF. The DNA of the CDR3 is TGTGCCAGCAGTGAATATTCGTCTGGGGGCTCCTACGAGCAGTACTTC.

The gene calls are TRBV5-1 and TRBJ1-2; a possible D gene is TRBD1 (5 bases). The CDR3 consists of 16 residues. Germline CDR1 and CDR2: SGHRS and YFSETQ. V was pared by 0 bases and J by 1 base, with 13 bases between. Here the CDR3 DNA reads TGCGCCAGCAGCTTGGCCGGGGACCGAATTAACTATGGCTACACCTTC. Translation: CASSLAGDRINYGYTF.

V gene TRBV15 combines with J gene TRBJ2-1; D unresolved. With 1 base removed from V and 5 bases from J, the gap between germline ends came to 6 bases. The CDR3 is made up of 13 amino acids. Germline CDR1 LNHNV, CDR2 YYDKDF (reference sequence). The CDR3, as DNA: TGTGCCACCAGCAGAGTACAGAACAATGAGCAGTTCTTC. It yields the protein CATSRVQNNEQFF.

This clonotype was detected ten times or more. The rearrangement links TRBV4-1 to TRBJ2-1, with TRBD1 identical over 8 bases. CDR1 and CDR2 (germline): MGHRA, YSYEKL. The CDR3 spans 21 residues. The V gene end was trimmed by 0 bases and the J gene end by 0 bases; junction bases not matched to a gene: 16. CDR3 sequence (DNA): TGCGCCAGCAGCCAAGAGCTACGGACAGGGCTAATTGGAAGCTCCTACAATGAGCAGTTCTTC. This encodes CASSQELRTGLIGSSYNEQFF.

This chain joins TRBV5-1 and TRBJ2-5, with D tentatively TRBD2 (5 bases). Between the trimmed V and J ends, which lost 6 bases and 4 bases, there was a span of 13 bases. CDR1 and CDR2 (germline): SGHRS, YFSETQ. This CDR3 is 13 amino acids long. In DNA form, the CDR3 reads TGCGCCAGCAACCCCGGGGTGGGAGAGACCCAGTACTTC. Encoded protein: CASNPGVGETQYF.

This clonotype was counted only a few times. This sequence joins TRBV12-3 or TRBV12-4 and TRBJ1-1, with 8 bases identical to TRBD1. V trimming: 3 bases; J trimming: 5 bases; junction bases outside the gene matches: 5. The CDR3 runs to 14 residues. DNA of the CDR3: TGTGCCAGCAGTTTTCAGGGGGCGTTTACTGAAGCTTTCTTT. It is translated as CASSFQGAFTEAFF.

This clonotype has at least ten counts. The chain links TRBV20-1 to TRBJ2-3; TRBD2 aligns across 16 bases. V gave up 1 base and J gave up 2 bases; unmatched junction bases: 6. The V gene's germline CDR1 is DFQATT and CDR2 SNEGSKA (reference sequence). The CDR3 spans 18 residues. CDR3 sequence (DNA): TGCAGTGCTAGAGCGGGACTAGCGGGGGGGCGGGACACAGATACGCAGTATTTT. It specifies CSARAGLAGGRDTDTQYF.

This chain connects TRBV4-1 to TRBJ2-1, with a possible D match to TRBD1 (5 bases). Trimming took 5 bases from V and 0 from J, leaving 11 bases between them. The length of the CDR3 is 15 residues. Germline loops: CDR1 MGHRA, CDR2 YSYEKL. In nucleotides, the CDR3 is TGCGCCAGCAGCAACAGACAGAGCTCCTACAATGAGCAGTTCTTC. Its protein is CASSNRQSSYNEQFF.

This clonotype showed up just a few times. At one end the junction does not follow the germline gene, possibly because of a read error. The rearrangement uses TRBV7-7 and TRBJ2-2, with unresolved D. Looked up from germline, CDR1 is SSHAT and CDR2 is FNYEAQ (reference sequence). This CDR3 spans 15 amino acids. For the CDR3, the DNA is TGTGCTAGCAGCACCAAGATTGGTGGTACCGGGGAGCTGTTTTTT. Protein: CASSTKIGGTGELFF.

This clonotype was counted ten times or more. CDR3: CASSDLAVSYEQYF. The CDR3 DNA reads TGCGCCAGCAGCGACCTAGCAGTCTCATACGAGCAGTACTTC. The chain carries TRBV5-1 and TRBJ2-7; TRBD2 might be the D (5 bases). Germline loops: CDR1 SGHRS, CDR2 YFSETQ. V was shortened by 4 bases and J by 4 bases, with 15 bases between the two germline ends. This CDR3 is 14 amino acids long. Full variable domain (rest looked up from reference TRBV5-1 and TRBJ2-7): KAGVTQTPRYLIKTRGQQVTLSCSPISGHRSVSWYQQTPGQGLQFLFEYFSETQRNKGNFPGRFSGRQFSNSRSEMNVSTLELGDSALYLCASSDLAVSYEQYFGPGTRLTVT.

The chain employs TRBV20-1 and TRBJ2-7; D is possibly TRBD1 (5 bases). This CDR3 comprises 13 residues. CDR1 and CDR2 from the germline V gene are DFQATT and SNEGSKA (reference sequence). The V end lost 0 bases, the J end lost 4 bases, and 10 bases lay between the germline ends. CDR3 sequence (DNA): TGCAGTGCTAGAGAGCCAGGGATTTACGAGCAGTACTTC. This sequence encodes CSAREPGIYEQYF.

The chain has TRBV20-1 and TRBJ2-5, with D perhaps TRBD1 (7 bases). Germline V gives CDR1 DFQATT, CDR2 SNEGSKA (reference sequence). This CDR3 comprises 17 residues. V lost 7 bases, J lost 1 base, and 25 bases lay in between. The DNA of the CDR3 is TGCAGTGTTGGCAGGGGGGCCTCATCTAGGCTCCAAGAGACCCAGTACTTC. It codes for CSVGRGASSRLQETQYF.

This clonotype appeared a few times. The rearrangement joins TRBV3-1 to TRBJ2-7, with TRBD1 matching over 7 bases. V was pared by 4 bases and J by 7 bases, with 13 bases of the junction left unmatched. Germline V gene data show CDR1 as LGHDT and CDR2 as YNNKEL (reference sequence). This CDR3 is built from 15 residues. The DNA for the CDR3 is TGTGCCAGCAGCCCCTGGGAAACAGGGGCTGGTGAGCAGTACTTC. Residues: CASSPWETGAGEQYF.